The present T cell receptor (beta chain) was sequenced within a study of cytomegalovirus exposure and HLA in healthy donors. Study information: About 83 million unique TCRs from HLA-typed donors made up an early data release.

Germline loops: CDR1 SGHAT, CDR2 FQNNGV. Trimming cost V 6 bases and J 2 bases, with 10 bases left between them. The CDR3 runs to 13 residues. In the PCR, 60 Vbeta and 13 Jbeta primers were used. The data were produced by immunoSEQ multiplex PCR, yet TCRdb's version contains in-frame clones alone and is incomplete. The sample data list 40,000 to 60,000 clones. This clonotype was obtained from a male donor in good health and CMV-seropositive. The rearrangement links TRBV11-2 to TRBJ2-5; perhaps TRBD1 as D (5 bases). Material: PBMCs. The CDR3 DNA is TGTGCCAGCAGTCTTAGGGGACAAGAGACCCAGTACTTC. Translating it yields CASSLRGQETQYF. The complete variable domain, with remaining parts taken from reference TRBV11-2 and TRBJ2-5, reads EAGVAQSPRYKIIEKRQSVAFWCNPISGHATLYWYQQILGQGPKLLIQFQNNGVVDDSQLPKDRFSAERLKGVDSTLKIQPAKLEDSAVYLCASSLRGQETQYFGPGTRLLVL.